This record looks at one T cell receptor (beta chain) sequence and its context. This clonotype turned up a few times. The target of this receptor is not known. Base-call qualities are not available, and no considerably larger clone is one nucleotide away. The data were taken from a study of identical twins (dated by TCRdb to about 2016). Study-wide context: TCR alpha and beta repertoires from monozygotic twins, unrelated adults of various ages and cord blood were deep-sequenced to test whether fetal clonotypes persist. To rule out contamination, the twin experiments were replicated at different times with different library preparation protocols.

The method behind the library was 5' RACE. The instrument was an Illumina HiSeq 2000. Template switching added a universal primer binding site, and the final cDNA carried a unique molecular identifier that allowed TCR cDNA molecules to be counted accurately. First-strand cDNA for TCR alpha and beta chains was synthesized from specific primers in the conserved constant-segment region. To control for contamination, every cDNA library carried two barcodes: a SMART-Mk sample barcode plus Illumina barcodes. Two successive PCR steps introduced TruSeq adapter sequences along with Illumina sample barcodes. The TCR alpha and beta cDNA libraries were sequenced on the Illumina HiSeq platform using custom primers. The paper's processing steps were these. MiGEC was used to process raw reads and extract unique molecular identifiers, and MiXCR was used to find CDR3 positions. For each individual, recombination models were inferred using an EM algorithm with the repgenHMM and IGoR tools. The tcR package in R was used for shared clonotype analysis, with sharing normalized by the product of cloneset sizes. To study raw recombination free of thymic and clonal selection effects, out-of-frame nonproductive sequences were analyzed. TCRdb cleaned the public reads at Q25 with fastp, built clones with MiXCR and kept in-frame beta chains. Rows matching on CDR3 protein sequence are summarized as one entry with the most common DNA and genes. The V and J calls, along with clone size, are taken from TCRdb and not from the paper's own processing. The sample table lists about 700,000 distinct CDR3 sequences, 8.6% of them with a count of one. Of the sample, more than 0.75% falls within the top ten clones.

CDR1 and CDR2, per the germline V gene, are SGHVS and FNYEAQ. The CDR3, from cysteine to phenylalanine, totals 16 residues. Only the CDR3 DNA is retained, 48 bases long and in frame from the first base. V is trimmed back by 5 bases and J by 0 bases, and the junction contains 4 bases that no gene match accounts for. Every donor was a healthy Caucasian. The twin cohort comprised three pairs of female monozygotic twins, all aged about 18 to 30 years. RNA for TCR libraries was isolated from peripheral blood mononuclear cells. General study outcomes and caveats: Compared with coincidental sharing between unrelated individuals, out-of-frame TCR alpha sequences shared between twins had an excess of sequences with low generation probability. Out-of-frame TCR alpha sharing in monozygotic twins was systematically underestimated by recombination models, whereas sharing between unrelated individuals was in agreement with the recombination models. Abundant cord blood beta clonotypes carried fewer insertions; young adult naive repertoires showed a weaker similar trend, while memory repertoires showed none. Invariant T cells such as MAIT and iNKT could partly confound zero-insertion analyses, although diverse VJ usage argued against such confounding for most clonotypes. Conclusions relied on cross-sectional statistical analysis, since the same donors could not be followed over many years. A weaker excess of twin sharing was found in beta out-of-frame sequences because the signal-to-noise ratio was lowered by fewer shared sequences.

This sample was also put to use in a study of yellow fever vaccine responses in identical twins. The second study, in turn, reports: The authors reported that the T cell response to vaccination in identical twins appeared partly convergent and partly personalized. In the study, vaccine-responding T cell clones were precisely tracked in identical twins.

Sequences were obtained from PBMCs. The chain uses TRBV7-6 and TRBJ2-2; TRBD2 fits 9 bases in the junction. This sequence originates from a woman between 18 and 29 years old in good health. The nucleotides are TGTGCCAGCAGCCGACTAGCGGCCGCGAACACCGGGGAGCTGTTTTTT. It codes for CASSRLAAANTGELFF.